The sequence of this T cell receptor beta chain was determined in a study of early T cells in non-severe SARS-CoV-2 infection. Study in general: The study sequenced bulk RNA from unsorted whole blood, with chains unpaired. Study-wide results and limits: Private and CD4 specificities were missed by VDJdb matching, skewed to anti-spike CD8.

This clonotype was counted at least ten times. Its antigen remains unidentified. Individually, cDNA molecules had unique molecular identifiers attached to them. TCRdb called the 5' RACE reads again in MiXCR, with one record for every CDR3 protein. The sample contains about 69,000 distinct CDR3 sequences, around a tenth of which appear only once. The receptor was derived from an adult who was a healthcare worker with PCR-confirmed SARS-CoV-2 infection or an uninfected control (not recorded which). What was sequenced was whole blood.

The CDR3 DNA reads TGCAGCGTTGCTGCCGCCCACTCCTACAATGAGCAGTTCTTC. It translates to CSVAAAHSYNEQFF. V gene TRBV29-1 combines with J gene TRBJ2-1; no clear D gene. The CDR3 is 14 amino acids. CDR1 and CDR2 from the germline V gene are SQVTM and ANQGSEA. V shed 4 bases and J shed 0 bases, with 10 bases lying between them.